Listed here are 13 T cell receptor beta chains from one sample, sequenced in a study of blood T cell repertoires in COVID-19. Profiling relied on immunoSEQ multiplex PCR, and the TCRdb table lists in-frame clones only, not all of them. Found here are 340,000 or so clones, 80% to 90% of them singletons; the top ten hold 4% to 5.5%. Sequencing input: PBMCs or T cells enriched from blood (not recorded which). All receptors derive from a woman in her 40s with acute COVID-19.

This rearrangement joins TRBV20-1 to TRBJ2-5; D not certain. The CDR3 has 11 amino acids. Germline V lookup: CDR1 DFQATT, CDR2 SNEGSKA (reference sequence). V was cut by 6 bases and J by 0 bases, with 5 bases left in between. CDR3: CSALDQETQYF. The CDR3 bases are TGCAGTGCCCTAGACCAAGAGACCCAGTACTTC.

The gene calls are TRBV7-9 and TRBJ2-5; TRBD1 is a possible D gene (6 bases). The CDR3 is 14 residues long. Germline V gene sequence: CDR1 SEHNR, CDR2 FQNEAQ (reference sequence). The ends were cut back, 10 bases at V and 5 bases at J, with 20 bases in the middle. The CDR3 nucleotides are TGTGCCACCAAGGGGGACACCTATGGGGAGACCCAGTACTTC. This gives the protein CATKGDTYGETQYF. The full variable domain, completed using reference TRBV7-9 and TRBJ2-5, is DTGVSQNPRHKITKRGQNVTFRCDPISEHNRLYWYRQTLGQGPEFLTYFQNEAQLEKSRLLSDRFSAERPKGSFSTLEIQRTEQGDSAMYLCATKGDTYGETQYFGPGTRLLVL.

The chain uses TRBV7-3 and TRBJ2-7, with a possible D match to TRBD1 (6 bases). Germline loops: CDR1 SGHTA, CDR2 FQGTGA. The CDR3 consists of 15 residues. Trimming removed 6 bases from V and 1 base from J, with 16 bases in between. CDR3 sequence: CASRRATGQSYEQYF. The CDR3 DNA reads TGTGCCAGCAGGAGAGCGACAGGACAGTCCTACGAGCAGTACTTC.

The rearrangement uses TRBV7-9 and TRBJ1-2; D may be TRBD1 (6 bases). From germline, CDR1 is SEHNR and CDR2 FQNEAQ (reference sequence). The CDR3 has 14 residues. V gave up 5 bases and J gave up 4 bases, with 14 bases separating them. In nucleotides, the CDR3 is TGTGCCAGCAGCCTCGGGGGGCATGCCTATGGCTACACCTTC. Its translation is CASSLGGHAYGYTF.

CDR3 bases: TGTGCCAGCAGTACTTATAGCAATCAGCCCCAGCATTTT. Translated, it gives CASSTYSNQPQHF. The V gene is TRBV27, the J gene TRBJ1-5; D is ambiguous. Germline values: CDR1 MNHEY, CDR2 SMNVEV (reference sequence). The V and J ends lost 5 bases and 0 bases respectively, with 5 bases between them. The CDR3 extends over 13 amino acids.

V usage is TRBV3-1 (or the pseudogene TRBV3-2) and J usage is TRBJ1-1; D possibly corresponds to TRBD1 (5 bases). The CDR3 extends over 14 amino acids. Trimming shortened V by 2 bases and J by 1 base, and 8 bases separated the two germline ends. CDR1 and CDR2 from the germline V gene are LGHDT and YNNKEL (reference sequence). CDR3 sequence (DNA): TGTGCCAGCAGCCAATACACAGGGAACACTGAAGCTTTCTTT. This sequence encodes CASSQYTGNTEAFF.

The rearrangement joins TRBV10-3 to TRBJ1-1; 10 bases line up with TRBD1. CDR3 length: 14 amino acids. The V and J ends lost 4 bases and 10 bases, in that order; junction bases with no gene match: 9. Germline V gives CDR1 ENHRY, CDR2 SYGVKD. This chain's CDR3 is CAISVEPGQGRAFF. CDR3 DNA sequence: TGTGCCATCAGTGTCGAACCGGGACAGGGGCGAGCTTTCTTT.

The chain links TRBV11-2 to TRBJ2-7; TRBD2 matches 8 bases. The CDR3 is made up of 13 amino acids. The J segment lost 2 bases and the V segment lost 4 bases, leaving 1 base of the junction unmatched. Germline V gives CDR1 SGHAT, CDR2 FQNNGV. CDR3 protein: CASSSGLAYEQYF. Here the CDR3 DNA reads TGTGCCAGCAGCTCGGGACTAGCCTACGAGCAGTACTTC.

In this sample, this clone turned up once. The chain uses TRBV5-1 and TRBJ2-5; 7 bases align to TRBD2. The CDR3 spans 15 residues. Germline V gives CDR1 SGHRS, CDR2 YFSETQ. J gave up 5 bases and V 1 base, and 8 bases lay outside the gene matches. DNA of the CDR3: TGCGCCAGCAGCTTGTCCGGCGGGGGAGGGGAGACCCAGTACTTC. The encoded protein is CASSLSGGGGETQYF.

Comments on this clone: This sample also contains other DNA sequences that code for the same CDR3. The rearrangement uses TRBV6-5 and TRBJ1-1; D gene ambiguous. This CDR3 spans 11 amino acids. Germline assignment: CDR1 MNHEY and CDR2 SVGAGI. V lost 5 bases to trimming and J lost 4 bases, with 5 bases between them. The chain's CDR3 is CASSLGTEAFF. The DNA of the CDR3 is TGTGCCAGCAGTCTCGGCACTGAAGCTTTCTTT.

The V and J genes are TRBV19 and TRBJ2-3; D is perhaps TRBD1 (6 bases). The CDR3 is 15 residues long. V was pared by 1 base and J by 5 bases, with 13 bases between. Germline CDR1 LNHDA, CDR2 SQIVND (reference sequence). CDR3 nucleotides: TGTGCCAGTAGTATAGGCGCTAAAGGGGGAGATACGCAGTATTTT. Its translation: CASSIGAKGGDTQYF.

This chain links TRBV10-1 with TRBJ1-2, with D possibly being TRBD1 (6 bases). The CDR3 has 13 amino acids. V lost 4 bases to trimming and J lost 7 bases, with 13 bases between them. Germline V gene sequence: CDR1 WNHNN, CDR2 SYGVQD (reference sequence). CDR3 DNA: TGCGCCAGCAGTGGTACAGGGATCGGTGGCTACACCTTC. It encodes CASSGTGIGGYTF.

The chain combines TRBV27 with TRBJ1-2; the D gene is possibly TRBD1 (6 bases). The CDR3 is 14 residues long. Deletions cut 6 bases from V and 4 bases from J, with 15 bases between. Germline lookup yields CDR1 MNHEY and CDR2 SMNVEV (reference sequence). The CDR3 DNA reads as TGTGCCAGCAGCCATGGACAGAGCCCCTATGGCTACACCTTC. Its translation is CASSHGQSPYGYTF.